One sample yielded the 27 T cell receptor beta chains listed below, sequenced in a study of cytomegalovirus exposure and HLA in healthy donors. Sequencing used immunoSEQ multiplex PCR; TCRdb keeps in-frame clones, though not all of them. The sample includes around 250,000 clones, 90% seen only once; the top ten take roughly 0.4%. The sequenced sample was PBMCs. The source of these receptors is a woman between 18 and 29 years old in good health and CMV-seronegative.

This clone has just a few counts. The chain employs TRBV30 and TRBJ2-3; weak D call: TRBD2 (7 bases). This CDR3 comprises 13 residues. CDR1 and CDR2 (germline): GTSNPN, SVGIG (reference sequence). The germline V and J ends were trimmed by 5 bases and 1 base, with 10 bases remaining between them. The DNA for the CDR3 is TGTGCCTGGGGGCGGGGGCGCACAGATACGCAGTATTTT. Translation gives CAWGRGRTDTQYF.

The chain couples TRBV11-2 to TRBJ1-1; unclear D gene. V lost 0 bases and J lost 6, with 2 bases in between. Germline V gene data show CDR1 as SGHAT and CDR2 as FQNNGV. This CDR3 is built from 11 residues. This CDR3 reads CASSLDSEAFF. The CDR3 bases are TGTGCCAGCAGCTTAGACTCTGAAGCTTTCTTT.

This chain uses TRBV25-1 with TRBJ1-1, with D unclear. V gave up 3 bases and J gave up 7 bases, with 6 bases separating them. Germline V gives CDR1 MGHDK, CDR2 SYGVNS. The CDR3 length is 11 residues. CDR3 DNA sequence: TGTGCCAGCAGTGACAGGCATGAAGCTTTCTTT. As protein: CASSDRHEAFF.

The chain couples TRBV2 to TRBJ2-4, with D possibly TRBD2 on 5 matching bases. The CDR3 runs 13 residues. Germline CDR1 SNHLY, CDR2 FYNNEI. V was shortened by 6 bases and J by 0 bases, with 6 bases between the two germline ends. The CDR3 DNA reads as TGTGCCAGCAGAAGCGGAGCCAAAAACATTCAGTACTTC. Its translation: CASRSGAKNIQYF.

The chain employs TRBV30 and TRBJ1-2; D gene unclear. This CDR3 is 13 amino acids long. CDR1 and CDR2 (germline): GTSNPN, SVGIG (reference sequence). V lost 2 bases and J lost 0, with 7 bases in between. The CDR3 protein is CAWSLQTNYGYTF. In DNA, the CDR3 is TGTGCCTGGAGTTTACAGACTAACTATGGCTACACCTTC.

V and J are TRBV28 and TRBJ2-1; D perhaps matches TRBD2 (6 bases). There are 15 residues in the CDR3. Germline V gene sequence: CDR1 MDHEN, CDR2 SYDVKM. V was cut by 5 bases and J by 7 bases, with 18 bases left in between. In DNA form, the CDR3 reads TGTGCCAGCAGTGATACAGGAGCGGGTTCAAATGAGCAGTTCTTC. Translation gives CASSDTGAGSNEQFF.

This clone has only one observation. The chain uses TRBV27 and TRBJ2-5; D is uncertain. The assigned J gene may be wrong: the sequence end matches TRBJ2-7 better. This CDR3 has 15 residues. Germline values: CDR1 MNHEY, CDR2 SMNVEV (reference sequence). The CDR3, as DNA: TGTGCCAGCAGTTTTGACTTCACCTCCCTCTACGAGCAGTACTTC. This gives the protein CASSFDFTSLYEQYF.

The V gene is TRBV6-1, the J gene TRBJ2-5; D remains ambiguous. Germline-derived CDR1 and CDR2 are MNHNS and SASEGT. The CDR3 consists of 13 residues. The V gene lost 0 bases and the J gene lost 5 bases, with 7 bases spanning the gap. The CDR3 DNA reads as TGTGCCAGCAGTGAAGCCGTCCTGGAGACCCAGTACTTC. Amino acids: CASSEAVLETQYF.

The chain combines TRBV7-7 with TRBJ1-2; tentative D call: TRBD1 (6 bases). Germline V gives CDR1 SSHAT, CDR2 FNYEAQ (reference sequence). The CDR3 runs 17 residues. Trimming shortened V by 2 bases and J by 2 bases, and 18 bases separated the two germline ends. This chain's CDR3 is CASSLISGVMINYGYTF. The CDR3 coding sequence is TGTGCCAGCAGCTTAATCTCAGGGGTAATGATCAACTATGGCTACACCTTC.

The V and J genes are TRBV6-5 and TRBJ1-5; unclear D gene. This CDR3 contains 15 residues. Trimming left V 0 bases short and J 2 bases short, with 8 bases between. From germline, CDR1 is MNHEY and CDR2 SVGAGI. The CDR3 sequence is CASSYSRVGNQPQHF. In DNA, the CDR3 is TGTGCCAGCAGTTACTCGCGGGTAGGCAATCAGCCCCAGCATTTT.

This clone was seen only once. V gene TRBV12-2 combines with J gene TRBJ2-7; the tabulated D call, TRBD2, remains unverified against the DNA. TRBV12-2 is a pseudogene segment. This CDR3 is built from 17 residues. CDR3 DNA: TGTGCAAGTCGCTTAGTGTCCGTCGGGTTAGAGATTTACGAGCAGTACGTC. The encoded protein is CASRLVSVGLEIYEQYV.

This chain joins TRBV13 and TRBJ2-3; 13 nucleotides match TRBD2. V shed 5 bases, J shed 3 bases, and the junction held 14 bases outside the gene matches. The V gene's germline CDR1 is PRHDT and CDR2 FYEKMQ (reference sequence). This CDR3 is 19 amino acids long. The CDR3 region has the DNA TGTGCCAGCAGCCCCTCTCGGACTAGCGGGGGCTCAGGAACAGATACGCAGTATTTT. Amino acid sequence: CASSPSRTSGGSGTDTQYF.

The rearrangement uses TRBV6-6 and TRBJ2-2; D call uncertain. This CDR3 has 12 amino acids. In germline, CDR1 is MNHNY, CDR2 SVGAGI (reference sequence). Trimming took 5 bases from V and 5 from J, leaving 6 bases between them. CDR3 bases: TGTGCCAGCAGTCCCAAAACCGGGGAGCTGTTTTTT. It encodes CASSPKTGELFF.

The chain combines TRBV27 with TRBJ2-1, with a possible D match to TRBD1 (6 bases). The V and J ends lost 8 bases and 7 bases respectively, with 15 bases between them. CDR1 and CDR2 from the germline V gene are MNHEY and SMNVEV (reference sequence). The CDR3 has 13 amino acids. CDR3 sequence reads: CASGGPLWNEQFF. The CDR3 bases are TGTGCCAGCGGGGGCCCCTTGTGGAATGAGCAGTTCTTC.

This rearrangement joins TRBV6-4 to TRBJ2-5; 7 bases line up with TRBD2. The V segment lost 3 bases and the J segment 4 bases; nucleotides outside the gene matches: 2. The CDR3 totals 13 residues. Germline V gene data show CDR1 as MRHNA and CDR2 as SNTAGT. CDR3: CASSEAGLETQYF. Written as DNA, the CDR3 is TGTGCCAGCAGTGAAGCGGGGCTAGAGACCCAGTACTTC.

Ten or more counts support this clone. The chain carries TRBV5-1 and TRBJ1-1; no reliable D call. Germline assignment: CDR1 SGHRS and CDR2 YFSETQ. V was cut by 5 bases and J by 1 base, with 6 bases left in between. The CDR3 consists of 12 residues. CDR3 protein: CASRRGNTEAFF. In DNA, the CDR3 is TGCGCCAGCAGACGGGGGAACACTGAAGCTTTCTTT. The full variable domain, its missing parts supplied by reference TRBV5-1 and TRBJ1-1, is KAGVTQTPRYLIKTRGQQVTLSCSPISGHRSVSWYQQTPGQGLQFLFEYFSETQRNKGNFPGRFSGRQFSNSRSEMNVSTLELGDSALYLCASRRGNTEAFFGQGTRLTVV.

V usage is TRBV27 and J usage is TRBJ2-3; D may be TRBD2 (5 bases). This CDR3 is 15 amino acids long. Trimming stripped 3 bases from V and 6 bases from J, with 16 bases between. Looked up from germline, CDR1 is MNHEY and CDR2 is SMNVEV (reference sequence). The CDR3: CASSFGTRNGDTQYF. In DNA form, the CDR3 reads TGTGCCAGCAGTTTTGGCACTAGAAACGGGGATACGCAGTATTTT.

The rearrangement joins TRBV7-3 to TRBJ2-1; D may be TRBD2 (6 bases). The CDR3 contains 15 residues. V dropped 5 bases and J dropped 8 bases, with 19 bases sitting between them. Germline V gene lookup returns CDR1 SGHTA and CDR2 FQGTGA. The CDR3 bases are TGTGCCAGCAGCATAATGGGACTCCCGGGGGATGAGCAGTTCTTC. Translation: CASSIMGLPGDEQFF.

The V gene is TRBV9, the J gene TRBJ1-1, with a tentative D call TRBD1 (5 bases). The CDR3 has 13 residues. CDR1 and CDR2 from the germline V gene are SGDLS and YYNGEE. Trimming cost V 3 bases and J 3 bases, with 9 bases left between them. The CDR3: CASSAAGYTEAFF. DNA of the CDR3: TGTGCCAGCAGCGCCGCAGGGTACACTGAAGCTTTCTTT.

The chain joins TRBV13 to TRBJ2-7, with TRBD1 matching over 9 bases. The CDR3 is 14 amino acids. The V and J ends lost 4 bases and 4 bases, in that order; junction bases with no gene match: 5. Germline CDR1 reads PRHDT; CDR2 reads FYEKMQ (reference sequence). The CDR3 bases are TGTGCCAGCAGCTGGGGACAGGGAGTGTACGAGCAGTACTTC. Encoded protein: CASSWGQGVYEQYF.

The chain recombines TRBV5-1 with TRBJ2-5; 9 nucleotides line up with TRBD2. Germline V gene data show CDR1 as SGHRS and CDR2 as YFSETQ. The CDR3 covers 16 residues. V trimming: 0 bases; J trimming: 2 bases; junction bases outside the gene matches: 5. CDR3 amino acids: CASSLGGGAGQETQYF. DNA of the CDR3: TGCGCCAGCAGCTTGGGCGGGGGGGCCGGTCAAGAGACCCAGTACTTC.

V is TRBV6-6 and J is TRBJ1-4, with a weak D call TRBD1 (6 bases). CDR1 is MNHNY and CDR2 is SVGAGI in the germline V gene (reference sequence). The CDR3 loop spans 14 amino acids. The V gene lost 8 bases and the J gene lost 7 bases, with 17 bases spanning the gap. CDR3 region: CASGKQGVVEKLFF. For the CDR3, the DNA is TGTGCCAGCGGGAAACAGGGAGTGGTTGAAAAACTGTTTTTT.

This chain connects TRBV2 to TRBJ1-3, with 12 nucleotides matching TRBD1. V lost 8 bases and J lost 4; bases outside the gene matches: 6. This CDR3 has 15 residues. Germline values: CDR1 SNHLY, CDR2 FYNNEI. The CDR3 region has the DNA TGTGCCAGCGGGACAGGGGGCGCGAGGGGAAACACCATATATTTT. It encodes CASGTGGARGNTIYF.

This chain links TRBV9 with TRBJ2-2; 8 bases agree with TRBD2. CDR3 length: 16 amino acids. Germline V lookup: CDR1 SGDLS, CDR2 YYNGEE. V dropped 2 bases and J dropped 1; count of bases not matched to a gene: 4. The CDR3 region has the DNA TGTGCCAGCAGCGTGGCTAGCGGGCTGAACACCGGGGAGCTGTTTTTT. Translated, it gives CASSVASGLNTGELFF. Complete variable domain (other parts from reference TRBV9 and TRBJ2-2): DSGVTQTPKHLITATGQRVTLRCSPRSGDLSVYWYQQSLDQGLQFLIQYYNGEERAKGNILERFSAQQFPDLHSELNLSSLELGDSALYFCASSVASGLNTGELFFGEGSRLTVL.

The V and J genes are TRBV18 and TRBJ1-3; tentatively, D is TRBD1 (5 bases). In germline, CDR1 is KGHSH, CDR2 LQKENI. The V gene lost 2 bases and the J gene lost 4 bases, with 12 bases spanning the gap. The CDR3 covers 15 residues. The CDR3 here is CASSPSTVFGNTIYF. CDR3 DNA: TGTGCCAGCTCACCATCGACAGTCTTCGGAAACACCATATATTTT.

The gene calls are TRBV5-6 and TRBJ2-1; D might be TRBD1 (5 bases). This CDR3 spans 14 amino acids. V was trimmed by 7 bases and J by 3 bases, leaving 14 bases between them. Germline V gives CDR1 SGHDT, CDR2 YYEEEE. The CDR3 sequence: CASLGLANYNEQFF. CDR3 coding DNA: TGTGCCAGCCTGGGGCTGGCGAACTACAATGAGCAGTTCTTC.

This chain links TRBV15 with TRBJ2-6, with TRBD1 as a possible D gene (5 bases). This CDR3 has 16 residues. Looked up from germline, CDR1 is LNHNV and CDR2 is YYDKDF (reference sequence). With 0 bases removed from V and 0 bases from J, the gap between germline ends came to 6 bases. The CDR3 spells CATSRETDSGANVLTF. The DNA for the CDR3 is TGTGCCACCAGCAGAGAGACAGACTCTGGGGCCAACGTCCTGACTTTC. Variable domain in full (rest from reference TRBV15 and TRBJ2-6): DAMVIQNPRYQVTQFGKPVTLSCSQTLNHNVMYWYQQKSSQAPKLLFHYYDKDFNNEADTPDNFQSRRPNTSFCFLDIRSPGLGDTAMYLCATSRETDSGANVLTFGAGSRLTVL.